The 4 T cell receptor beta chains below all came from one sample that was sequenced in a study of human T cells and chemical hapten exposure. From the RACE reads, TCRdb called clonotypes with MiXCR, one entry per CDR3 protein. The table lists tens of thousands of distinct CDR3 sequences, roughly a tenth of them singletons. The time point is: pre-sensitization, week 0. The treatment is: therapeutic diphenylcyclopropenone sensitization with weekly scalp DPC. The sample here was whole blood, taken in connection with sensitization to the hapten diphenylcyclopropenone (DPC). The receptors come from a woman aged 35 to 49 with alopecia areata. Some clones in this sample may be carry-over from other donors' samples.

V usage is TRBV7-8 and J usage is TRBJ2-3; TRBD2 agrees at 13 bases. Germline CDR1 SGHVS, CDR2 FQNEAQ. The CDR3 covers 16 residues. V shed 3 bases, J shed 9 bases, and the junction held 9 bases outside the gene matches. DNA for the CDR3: TGTGCCAGCAGCTTCACTCCACTAGCGGGGGGGTCCACGCAGTATTTT. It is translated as CASSFTPLAGGSTQYF. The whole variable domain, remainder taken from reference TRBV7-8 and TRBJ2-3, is GAGVSQSPRYKVAKRGQDVALRCDPISGHVSLFWYQQALGQGPEFLTYFQNEAQLDKSGLPSDRFFAERPEGSVSTLKIQRTQQEDSAVYLCASSFTPLAGGSTQYFGPGTRLTVL.

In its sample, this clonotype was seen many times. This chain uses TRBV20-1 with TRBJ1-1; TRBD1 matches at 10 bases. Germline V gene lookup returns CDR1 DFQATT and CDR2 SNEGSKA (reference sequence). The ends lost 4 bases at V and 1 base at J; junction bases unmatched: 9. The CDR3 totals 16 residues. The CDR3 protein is CSATGQGEAWNTEAFF. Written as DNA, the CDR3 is TGCAGTGCTACCGGACAGGGGGAAGCCTGGAACACTGAAGCTTTCTTT.

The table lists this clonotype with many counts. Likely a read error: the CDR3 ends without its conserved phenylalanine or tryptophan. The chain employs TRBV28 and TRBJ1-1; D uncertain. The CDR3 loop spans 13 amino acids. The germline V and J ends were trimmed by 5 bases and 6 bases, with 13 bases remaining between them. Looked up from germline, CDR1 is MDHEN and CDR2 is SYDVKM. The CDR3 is CASSPNNPAEAFL. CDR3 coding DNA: TGTGCCAGCAGTCCTAATAACCCAGCTGAAGCTTTCCTT.

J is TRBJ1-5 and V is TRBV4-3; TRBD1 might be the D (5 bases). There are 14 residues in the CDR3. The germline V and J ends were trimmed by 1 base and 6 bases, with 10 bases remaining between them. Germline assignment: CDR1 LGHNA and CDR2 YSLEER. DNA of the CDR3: TGCGCCAGCAGCCAAGCGGTAAGGGGTCAGCCCCAGCATTTT. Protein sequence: CASSQAVRGQPQHF.